This record covers a single TCR beta chain. What it binds is unknown. The data stem from a study of cytomegalovirus exposure and HLA in healthy donors. Study conclusions and caveats: The study listed 150 to 200 cytomegalovirus-associated TCR beta chains. Subsequent analysis showed first-cohort TCR clusters tending to co-occur in 120 or so validation repertoires. Rare TCR sequences dominated, though some public TCRs recurred in many donors.

From germline, CDR1 is SGHRS and CDR2 YFSETQ. Trimming stripped 2 bases from V and 3 bases from J, with 11 bases between. CDR3 size: 14 residues. Separate from the roughly 700-subject first cohort was the approximately 120-subject validation cohort, to which the donors belonged. Sequencing used immunoSEQ multiplex PCR; TCRdb keeps in-frame clones, though not all of them. The sample includes 200,000 or so clones, roughly 82% of them seen just once. The chain employs TRBV5-1 and TRBJ2-5, with a weak D call TRBD2 (6 bases). Source material: PBMCs. The sequence was collected from a woman under 40 in good health and CMV-seropositive. The CDR3 DNA sequence: TGCGCCAGCAGCTTTAGCGGAGGGGAAGAGACCCAGTACTTC. Translated, it gives CASSFSGGEETQYF.